This T cell receptor beta chain was recovered during a study of CD8 T cells in ankylosing spondylitis. General study findings and limits: Disease-associated clones were reportedly significantly overrepresented in matched ankylosing spondylitis synovial fluid.

This clonotype was counted at least ten times. The antigen is undetermined. The CDR3 runs to 12 residues. J was trimmed by 6 bases and V by 5 bases; bases with no gene match: 5. CDR1 and CDR2 from the germline V gene are DFQATT and SNEGSKA (reference sequence). TCRdb itself ran the 5' RACE reads through MiXCR, one entry per CDR3 protein. The data contain 100,000 to 150,000 distinct CDR3 sequences, 7% of them singletons. This receptor was identified in a male donor with ankylosing spondylitis or in good health (not recorded which). The chain joins TRBV20-1 to TRBJ1-1; 8 positions agree with TRBD1. Sequenced material: blood, either unsorted or a sorted T cell fraction (not recorded which). The CDR3 DNA reads TGCAGTGCTCCGGGACAGGTGGCTGAAGCTTTCTTT. Translation: CSAPGQVAEAFF.